This T cell receptor beta chain was observed in a study of T-cell memory formation after mild COVID-19. Study-wide results and limits: Contracting clones from day 15 to 85 had balanced CD4/CD8; later expanders favoured CD4+. Among CD4+ contracting clones, most were CM and EM, and CD8+ ones EMRA. SARS-CoV-2 specificity was not confirmed for second-wave clones peaking on day 37.

Concerning this clonotype itself: Its antigen is currently unknown.

CDR3 length equals 16 residues. With 0 bases clipped from V and 8 bases from J, the junction kept 9 bases outside the gene matches. The germline CDR1 and CDR2 sequences are PRHDT and FYEKMQ (reference sequence). 5'RACE primed at constant segments yielded TCR alpha and TCR beta cDNA libraries bearing sample barcodes and UMIs. TCRdb passed the 5' RACE reads through MiXCR, listing each CDR3 protein once. The table shows over 120,000 distinct CDR3 sequences, with around 25% occurring only once. This sequence joins TRBV13 and TRBJ2-1; 8 nucleotides match TRBD2. Sequencing input: PBMCs or a T cell subset sorted from them (not recorded which). The TCR originated in an adult woman who had mild COVID-19 (a few samples of this study predate the infection). Cell type and time point are not known. CDR3 coding DNA: TGTGCCAGCAGCTTAGGCCACGGGGGGGCCATGGATGAGCAGTTCTTC. It encodes CASSLGHGGAMDEQFF.